The T cell receptor beta chain described here comes from a study of T-cell memory formation after mild COVID-19. MiXCR, run by TCRdb on the 5' RACE reads, gives a single entry per CDR3 protein. Of 450,000 to 700,000 distinct CDR3 sequences in the sample, 18% are singletons; the top ten hold 9.5% to 15%. This clonotype was seen only a few times. The receptor comes from an adult woman who had mild COVID-19 (a few samples of this study predate the infection). Cell type and time point are not known. The source material was PBMCs or a T cell subset sorted from them (not recorded which).

CDR3 DNA sequence: TGCAGTGCTAGTGGGGGCTACACCTTC. Translation gives CSASGGYTF. The chain carries TRBV20-1 and TRBJ1-2; D unclear. V lost 3 bases to trimming and J lost 8 bases, with 4 bases between them. Germline V lookup: CDR1 DFQATT, CDR2 SNEGSKA (reference sequence). The CDR3 extends over 9 amino acids.